These T cell receptor beta chains were read from a single sample in a study of technical replicates of blood from a handful of donors. Produced via immunoSEQ multiplex PCR; TCRdb's table is partial and in-frame only. The sample contains 60,000 to 80,000 clones, roughly nine tenths of which appear only once. The sequencing sample was made of PBMCs. Source of these receptors: a human donor in good health. Some clones in this sample may be carry-over from other donors' samples. Both conserved end residues are part of each CDR3. Fields, in order: V gene, J gene, D gene, clone size, CDR3 protein, CDR3 DNA. The D gene is left open where the match is weak. Clone size is not always given. Where it is, it says once, few, many or a class for expanded clones.

>TRBV10-3|TRBJ1-3|.|.
CAISKSGLSGNTIYF
TGTGCCATCAGCAAATCAGGCCTCTCTGGAAACACCATATATTTT
>TRBV2|TRBJ1-2|.|.
CASSESVPRYGYTF
TGTGCCAGCAGTGAAAGCGTTCCTCGCTATGGCTACACCTTC
>TRBV2|TRBJ2-7|TRBD2|.
CASTSSGGAGSNEQYF
TGTGCCAGCACCTCTAGCGGGGGGGCAGGATCCAACGAGCAGTACTTC
>TRBV9|TRBJ2-1|TRBD2|.
CASSQAGGRVEQFF
TGTGCCAGCAGTCAAGCGGGGGGGCGGGTTGAGCAGTTCTTC
>TRBV4-1|TRBJ1-1|.|.
CASSPGPRTAPEAEAFF
TGCGCCAGCAGCCCAGGTCCCAGGACAGCCCCAGAGGCTGAAGCTTTCTTT
>TRBV7-8|TRBJ1-1|.|.
CASSLVGGKAEAFF
TGTGCCAGCAGCTTAGTCGGGGGGAAGGCTGAAGCTTTCTTT
>TRBV9|TRBJ2-2|TRBD2|.
CASSVEASGRDYTGELFF
TGTGCCAGCAGCGTAGAAGCTAGCGGGAGAGATTACACCGGGGAGCTGTTTTTT
>TRBV29-1|TRBJ1-2|.|.
CSAGEDNYGYTF
TGCAGCGCCGGAGAGGATAACTATGGCTACACCTTC
>TRBV10-3|TRBJ1-1|.|.
CAIIGTPGAEAFF
TGTGCCATCATCGGGACACCCGGAGCGGAAGCTTTCTTT
>TRBV19|TRBJ2-5|TRBD1|.
CASSAWTGLQETQYF
TGTGCCAGTAGTGCTTGGACAGGCCTCCAAGAGACCCAGTACTTC
>TRBV6-5|TRBJ1-6|TRBD1|.
CASSSTGASSPLHF
TGTGCCAGCAGTTCCACAGGGGCGTCTTCACCCCTCCACTTT
>TRBV5-1|TRBJ2-3|TRBD2|.
CASSLESSGGSNTQYF
TGCGCCAGCAGCTTGGAGTCTAGCGGGGGATCTAATACGCAGTATTTT
>TRBV6-5|TRBJ2-7|TRBD1|once
CASSYSRDRGYEQYF
TGTGCCAGCAGTTACTCGAGGGACAGGGGCTACGAGCAGTACTTC
>TRBV7-3|TRBJ1-1|.|.
CASSWTVNTEAFF
TGTGCCAGCAGCTGGACAGTAAACACTGAAGCTTTCTTT
>TRBV25-1|TRBJ1-1|.|.
CASRQDFSGTEAFF
TGTGCCAGCAGGCAGGATTTTAGTGGCACTGAAGCTTTCTTT
>TRBV4-2|TRBJ2-7|.|.
CASSQQELGAGSYEQYF
TGTGCCAGCAGCCAACAGGAACTGGGGGCAGGATCCTACGAGCAGTACTTC
>TRBV5-5|TRBJ1-2|.|.
CASSLSGTSDGYTF
TGTGCCAGCAGCTTGTCCGGGACATCGGATGGCTACACCTTC
>TRBV5-6|TRBJ1-2|.|.
CASSQTPHYGYTF
TGTGCCAGCAGCCAGACACCACACTATGGCTACACCTTC
>TRBV5-6|TRBJ2-5|.|.
CASRLAKETQYF
TGTGCCAGCAGACTAGCTAAAGAGACCCAGTACTTC
>TRBV29-1|TRBJ2-1|.|few
CSTDQDTYNEQFF
TGCAGCACGGATCAAGACACCTACAATGAGCAGTTCTTC
>TRBV5-4|TRBJ2-5|TRBD2|.
CASNIIAGGRETQYF
TGTGCCAGCAACATCATAGCGGGAGGGAGAGAGACCCAGTACTTC
>TRBV7-9|TRBJ1-6|.|.
CASSYFVVDSPLHF
TGTGCCAGCAGCTACTTCGTGGTGGATTCACCCCTCCACTTT
>TRBV25-1|TRBJ1-2|.|.
CASSDSFPGYTF
TGTGCCAGCAGTGACTCCTTCCCTGGCTACACCTTC
>TRBV19|TRBJ2-3|TRBD2|.
CASSPGQSGRALVTDTQYF
TGTGCCAGTAGTCCCGGACAAAGCGGGAGGGCCTTGGTGACAGATACGCAGTATTTT
>TRBV25-1|TRBJ1-5|.|.
CASSELGQGNQPQHF
TGTGCCAGCAGTGAATTAGGTCAGGGCAATCAGCCCCAGCATTTT
>TRBV7-9|TRBJ1-4|TRBD1|.
CASSLGRTGLATNEKLFF
TGTGCCAGCAGCTTAGGACGGACAGGGTTAGCAACTAATGAAAAACTGTTTTTT
>TRBV15|TRBJ2-7|.|.
CATSRDSTSRSSYEQYF
TGTGCCACCAGCAGAGATTCTACTTCCAGGTCCTCCTACGAGCAGTACTTC
>TRBV5-6|TRBJ2-7|.|once
CASKNRGGEQYF
TGTGCCAGCAAGAACAGGGGGGGCGAGCAGTACTTC
>TRBV7-7|TRBJ2-2|.|.
CASSPPGTGELFF
TGTGCCAGCAGTCCACCAGGGACCGGGGAGCTGTTTTTT
>TRBV15|TRBJ1-1|.|.
CATSRDPLNTEAFF
TGTGCCACCAGCAGAGATCCATTGAACACTGAAGCTTTCTTT
>TRBV19|TRBJ1-1|TRBD1|.
CASSMGQIEAFF
TGTGCCAGTAGTATGGGACAGATTGAAGCTTTCTTT
>TRBV9|TRBJ2-3|.|.
CASLGRGTDTQYF
TGTGCCTCCCTGGGCAGGGGTACAGATACGCAGTATTTT
>TRBV30|TRBJ2-2|.|once
CAWSVLGTGELFF
TGTGCCTGGAGTGTACTAGGAACCGGGGAGCTGTTTTTT
>TRBV5-5|TRBJ2-5|.|.
CASSKGGVPETQYF
TGTGCCAGCAGCAAAGGGGGGGTTCCAGAGACCCAGTACTTC
>TRBV10-3|TRBJ1-5|.|.
CAISRENQPQHF
TGTGCCATCTCTCGGGAAAATCAGCCCCAGCATTTT
>TRBV5-1|TRBJ1-3|.|.
CASSLDGRVRSGNTIYF
TGCGCCAGCAGCTTGGACGGGCGGGTACGCTCTGGAAACACCATATATTTT
>TRBV27|TRBJ2-7|TRBD1|once
CASSTELPGQGLIYEQYF
TGTGCCAGCAGTACAGAACTTCCGGGACAGGGTTTAATTTACGAGCAGTACTTC
>TRBV7-8|TRBJ1-5|TRBD1|.
CASSPLTGGQPQHF
TGTGCCAGCAGCCCATTGACAGGGGGTCAGCCCCAGCATTTT
>TRBV30|TRBJ1-1|.|.
CAWTGLYEEWAFF
TGTGCCTGGACAGGACTATATGAAGAATGGGCTTTCTTT
>TRBV12-5|TRBJ2-6|.|.
CASAPPSSGANVLTF
TGTGCTAGTGCCCCCCCGTCCTCTGGGGCCAACGTCCTGACTTTC
>TRBV30|TRBJ1-3|.|.
CAWSAGGTNTIYF
TGTGCCTGGAGCGCCGGGGGGACGAACACCATATATTTT
>TRBV5-4|TRBJ2-1|.|.
CASSSRPPSYNEQFF
TGTGCCAGCAGCTCGCGGCCGCCTTCCTACAATGAGCAGTTCTTC